The 23 T cell receptor beta chains below come from one sample, sequenced in a study of OX40 agonist ivuxolimab in advanced cancers. Sequenced by immunoSEQ multiplex PCR; TCRdb stores in-frame clones only, minus some. The sample has about 150,000 clones; 85% to 95% are singletons. Sequenced material: CD4+ or CD8+ T cells sorted from blood, taken in a trial of the OX40 agonist ivuxolimab. Receptor source: an adult with an advanced solid tumor such as melanoma, head and neck, liver or kidney cancer.

The rearrangement links TRBV5-1 to TRBJ1-4; 10 bases map to TRBD1. The V gene end was trimmed by 0 bases and the J gene end by 8 bases; junction bases not matched to a gene: 4. The CDR3 has 15 residues. Germline V gene data show CDR1 as SGHRS and CDR2 as YFSETQ. CDR3: CASSLDGTGAEKLFF. DNA of the CDR3: TGCGCCAGCAGCTTGGACGGGACAGGGGCCGAAAAACTGTTTTTT.

The chain carries TRBV18 and TRBJ2-5; the D is unclear. V lost 8 bases to trimming and J lost 1 base, with 11 bases between them. The CDR3 is made up of 13 amino acids. Germline assignment: CDR1 KGHSH and CDR2 LQKENI. Here the CDR3 reads CASGLRTQETQYF. In nucleotides, the CDR3 is TGTGCCAGCGGGCTTAGGACCCAAGAGACCCAGTACTTC.

J is TRBJ2-2 and V is TRBV19; TRBD2 might be the D (5 bases). CDR3 length: 14 amino acids. Germline V gene lookup returns CDR1 LNHDA and CDR2 SQIVND (reference sequence). V lost 9 bases to trimming and J lost 3 bases, with 14 bases between them. For the CDR3, the DNA is TGTGCCAGCGAGGGATGGACGGACACCGGGGAGCTGTTTTTT. Amino acids: CASEGWTDTGELFF.

This chain uses TRBV4-3 with TRBJ1-2; TRBD1 is a possible D gene (6 bases). The germline V gene has CDR1 LGHNA and CDR2 YSLEER. The CDR3 contains 15 residues. V lost 0 bases and J lost 3, with 11 bases in between. CDR3 sequence (DNA): TGCGCCAGCAGCCAAGATCCGGCAGGGGACTATGGCTACACCTTC. Its translation: CASSQDPAGDYGYTF.

This chain links TRBV11-2 with TRBJ2-7; D gene unclear. Germline CDR1 SGHAT, CDR2 FQNNGV. The CDR3 runs 14 residues. V shed 8 bases and J shed 3 bases, with 17 bases lying between them. The CDR3 DNA reads as TGTGCCAGCGCCCAGGTAGCCCGTATCTACGAGCAGTACTTC. Translating it yields CASAQVARIYEQYF.

The rearrangement joins TRBV29-1 to TRBJ2-7; possibly TRBD1 for D (5 bases). This CDR3 is built from 12 residues. The V gene's germline CDR1 is SQVTM and CDR2 ANQGSEA. V dropped 6 bases and J dropped 4 bases, with 13 bases sitting between them. CDR3 nucleotides: TGCAGCGTAGGGGCCCCAGGTTACGAGCAGTACTTC. It translates to CSVGAPGYEQYF.

This chain links TRBV18 with TRBJ1-6; D may be TRBD1 (6 bases). Germline V CDR1 and CDR2: KGHSH, LQKENI. V was shortened by 3 bases and J by 8 bases, with 14 bases between the two germline ends. The CDR3 loop spans 15 amino acids. The CDR3 nucleotides read TGTGCCAGCTCACCCTTGGGGGGCGAGGATTCACCCCTCCACTTT. Protein sequence: CASSPLGGEDSPLHF.

The chain has TRBV14 and TRBJ2-5; 8 bases agree with TRBD1. The V and J ends lost 1 base and 0 bases, in that order; junction bases with no gene match: 1. Germline V gene lookup returns CDR1 SGHDN and CDR2 FVKESK. The length of the CDR3 is 15 residues. The DNA for the CDR3 is TGTGCCAGCAGCCAAGGGACAGGGTACCAAGAGACCCAGTACTTC. This codes for CASSQGTGYQETQYF.

The chain recombines TRBV6-5 with TRBJ2-4; D ambiguous. CDR1 is MNHEY and CDR2 is SVGAGI in the germline V gene. V was trimmed by 5 bases and J by 3 bases, leaving 8 bases between them. The CDR3 is 13 amino acids. The CDR3 DNA sequence: TGTGCCAGCAGTGATTTCTTCAAAAACATTCAGTACTTC. Its translation: CASSDFFKNIQYF.

The V call is TRBV9, the J call TRBJ1-2; 7 bases align to TRBD1. The CDR3 loop spans 15 amino acids. J was trimmed by 6 bases and V by 1 base; bases with no gene match: 9. The germline V gene has CDR1 SGDLS and CDR2 YYNGEE. Written as DNA, the CDR3 is TGTGCCAGCAGCGTAAGCAGGGGGAGATCTGATGGCTACACCTTC. Amino acids: CASSVSRGRSDGYTF.

This clone was seen a handful of times. This chain joins TRBV19 and TRBJ1-5; no reliable D call. The CDR3 has 14 residues. CDR1 and CDR2 (germline): LNHDA, SQIVND (reference sequence). Trimming removed 3 bases from V and 6 bases from J, with 12 bases in between. This chain's CDR3 is CASSMEFRGQPQHF. The CDR3 coding sequence is TGTGCCAGTAGTATGGAATTCAGAGGTCAGCCCCAGCATTTT.

The chain couples TRBV5-8 to TRBJ1-4; maybe TRBD1 (5 bases). CDR3 length equals 15 residues. CDR1 is SGHTS and CDR2 is YDEGEE in the germline V gene. The ends were cut back, 2 bases at V and 7 bases at J, with 15 bases in the middle. DNA of the CDR3: TGTGCCAGCAGCTTTAACCCAGGGCTCGGTGAAAAACTGTTTTTT. This encodes CASSFNPGLGEKLFF. Complete variable domain (other parts from reference TRBV5-8 and TRBJ1-4): EAGVTQSPTHLIKTRGQQATLRCSPISGHTSVYWYQQALGLGLQFLLWYDEGEERNRGNFPPRFSGRQFPNYSSELNVNALELEDSALYLCASSFNPGLGEKLFFGSGTQLSVL.

The chain couples TRBV2 to TRBJ2-7; D is unresolved. V was clipped by 7 bases and J by 2 bases, with 12 bases between them. CDR3 length: 13 residues. Germline CDR1 reads SNHLY; CDR2 reads FYNNEI. The CDR3 nucleotides are TGTGCCAGCATGGGTCTCCTCACCTACGAGCAGTACTTC. It encodes CASMGLLTYEQYF.

V and J are TRBV4-2 and TRBJ1-3; TRBD1 matches at 8 bases. V was clipped by 0 bases and J by 0 bases; unmatched bases: 10. This CDR3 has 19 residues. Germline V gene sequence: CDR1 LGHNA, CDR2 YNFKEQ. CDR3 coding DNA: TGTGCCAGCAGCCAAGATCGGGACAGGTGGGGGAACTCTGGAAACACCATATATTTT. Amino acids: CASSQDRDRWGNSGNTIYF.

Remarks on this clone: Other DNA sequences of this sample code for an identical CDR3. The V gene is TRBV5-6, the J gene TRBJ1-2; 7 bases line up with TRBD1. After removal of 3 bases from V and 0 bases from J, the junction contained 8 bases not matched to a gene. The length of the CDR3 is 16 residues. Germline CDR1 SGHDT, CDR2 YYEEEE. DNA of the CDR3: TGTGCCAGCAGCTCCAGGGGGGGGCGAGCTAACTATGGCTACACCTTC. Translated, it gives CASSSRGGRANYGYTF.

A single count supports this clone. The chain recombines TRBV11-2 with TRBJ2-7; 10 bases are shared with TRBD2. This CDR3 is 15 amino acids long. V lost 3 bases, J lost 0 bases, and 2 bases stayed unmatched. Germline lookup yields CDR1 SGHAT and CDR2 FQNNGV. CDR3 sequence reads: CASSFSGGISYEQYF. The CDR3 bases are TGTGCCAGCAGCTTTAGCGGGGGGATCTCCTACGAGCAGTACTTC.

The gene calls are TRBV19 and TRBJ1-1; D is unclear. The CDR3 length is 15 residues. The V gene's germline CDR1 is LNHDA and CDR2 SQIVND (reference sequence). V shed 5 bases and J shed 1 base, with 14 bases lying between them. For the CDR3, the DNA is TGTGCCAGTAGTCCCCCGCTCAATTGGAACACTGAAGCTTTCTTT. Amino acid sequence: CASSPPLNWNTEAFF.

The chain is built from TRBV9 and TRBJ2-3, with 7 bases that match TRBD1. The junction had 12 bases not matched to a gene; V was cut back by 3 bases and J by 8 bases. The CDR3 totals 15 residues. Germline CDR1 reads SGDLS; CDR2 reads YYNGEE. The CDR3 DNA reads TGTGCCAGCAGCGCTCCCTCAGGGGGACCGGGTACGCAGTATTTT. It codes for CASSAPSGGPGTQYF.

The rearrangement joins TRBV7-2 to TRBJ2-3; 11 bases match TRBD2. The CDR3 spans 18 residues. Looked up from germline, CDR1 is SGHTA and CDR2 is FQGNSA. J gave up 2 bases and V 3 bases, and 10 bases lay outside the gene matches. The CDR3 DNA sequence: TGTGCCAGCAGCTTTCCAAGGGGACTAGCGGTAGTCACAGATACGCAGTATTTT. It yields the protein CASSFPRGLAVVTDTQYF. The complete variable domain, with remaining parts taken from reference TRBV7-2 and TRBJ2-3, reads GAGVSQSPSNKVTEKGKDVELRCDPISGHTALYWYRQSLGQGLEFLIYFQGNSAPDKSGLPSDRFSAERTGGSVSTLTIQRTQQEDSAVYLCASSFPRGLAVVTDTQYFGPGTRLTVL.

The V call is TRBV11-2, the J call TRBJ2-7; 12 nucleotides match TRBD1. V was clipped by 2 bases and J by 3 bases; unmatched bases: 5. The length of the CDR3 is 16 residues. The V gene's germline CDR1 is SGHAT and CDR2 FQNNGV. DNA for the CDR3: TGTGCCAGCAGCTTACTAGGGACAGGGGGCATCTACGAGCAGTACTTC. As protein: CASSLLGTGGIYEQYF.

The chain uses TRBV6-5 and TRBJ1-3; 8 nucleotides agree with TRBD1. Germline lookup yields CDR1 MNHEY and CDR2 SVGAGI. This CDR3 has 14 residues. Trimming cost V 11 bases and J 0 bases; bases outside gene matches: 6. The CDR3 reads CAVDRGVSGNTIYF. CDR3 bases: TGTGCCGTTGACAGGGGCGTCTCTGGAAACACCATATATTTT.

The V call is TRBV7-6, the J call TRBJ2-4, with 9 bases aligning to TRBD1. The V segment lost 2 bases and the J segment 2 bases; nucleotides outside the gene matches: 4. The CDR3 runs to 16 residues. Germline CDR1 SGHVS, CDR2 FNYEAQ. This CDR3 reads CASSLLTGGSKNIQYF. CDR3 DNA: TGTGCCAGCAGCTTATTGACAGGGGGGTCCAAAAACATTCAGTACTTC. The complete variable domain, with remaining parts taken from reference TRBV7-6 and TRBJ2-4, reads GAGVSQSPRYKVTKRGQDVALRCDPISGHVSLYWYRQALGQGPEFLTYFNYEAQQDKSGLPNDRFSAERPEGSISTLTIQRTEQRDSAMYRCASSLLTGGSKNIQYFGAGTRLSVL.

This clone has just a few counts. The gene calls are TRBV28 and TRBJ2-7; a possible D gene is TRBD2 (5 bases). The CDR3 length is 17 residues. Trimming left V 2 bases short and J 0 bases short, with 17 bases between. From germline, CDR1 is MDHEN and CDR2 SYDVKM. The CDR3 reads CASSLTLGEKFSYEQYF. Written as DNA, the CDR3 is TGTGCCAGCAGTTTAACCCTTGGGGAGAAGTTCTCCTACGAGCAGTACTTC.